The entry that follows covers one TCR beta chain sequence. The source of the sample is a study of shared clonotypes between healthy human individuals. The naive CD8 subset, CD45RO-negative cells positively selected for CCR7, excluded terminally differentiated effector memory CD45RA+ cells. Using immunoSEQ multiplex PCR, the repertoire was profiled, and TCRdb retains in-frame clones only, with some absent. The repertoire holds more than 2 million clones, with around 96% as singletons. CDR3 length equals 13 residues. Per germline, CDR1 SEHNR and CDR2 FQNEAQ (reference sequence). V lost 8 bases and J 6 bases, leaving 15 bases between the germline ends.

V usage is TRBV7-9 and J usage is TRBJ2-3; TRBD2 is a possible D gene (6 bases). The material sequenced was naive CD8+ T cells sorted from blood. This receptor was identified in a man between 18 and 29 years old in good health. In nucleotides, the CDR3 is TGTGCCAGCGCGGTTGGCGGGGTGGATACGCAGTATTTT. It is translated as CASAVGGVDTQYF.